This T cell receptor beta chain was sequenced for a study of blood T cells in healthy people across ages. General study results and limits: Comparison with aged donors showed that long-lived donors had more naive CD4+ cells and higher diversity. With age, beta diversity per million T cells declined roughly linearly, significantly by 40 to 50.

Germline CDR1 ENHRY, CDR2 SYGVKD. The CDR3 runs to 13 residues. V shed 6 bases and J 0 bases; nucleotides not matched to a gene: 2. Concerning this clonotype: What it binds is unknown.

A second about 7 to 12 cycle PCR used barcoded and J-beta primers. All cDNA molecules were each tagged by a template-switch adaptor with 12 random nucleotides. TCRdb processed the 5' RACE reads anew with MiXCR; each CDR3 protein has one entry. The sample lists about 640,000 distinct CDR3 sequences, about 54% occurring once. The genes are TRBV10-3 and TRBJ2-7; TRBD2 aligns across 7 bases. The receptor was isolated from a man aged 55 to 70 in good health. What was sequenced was blood. The CDR3 nucleotides are TGTGCCATCAGATCGGGGGGCTCCTACGAGCAGTACTTC. Protein: CAIRSGGSYEQYF.